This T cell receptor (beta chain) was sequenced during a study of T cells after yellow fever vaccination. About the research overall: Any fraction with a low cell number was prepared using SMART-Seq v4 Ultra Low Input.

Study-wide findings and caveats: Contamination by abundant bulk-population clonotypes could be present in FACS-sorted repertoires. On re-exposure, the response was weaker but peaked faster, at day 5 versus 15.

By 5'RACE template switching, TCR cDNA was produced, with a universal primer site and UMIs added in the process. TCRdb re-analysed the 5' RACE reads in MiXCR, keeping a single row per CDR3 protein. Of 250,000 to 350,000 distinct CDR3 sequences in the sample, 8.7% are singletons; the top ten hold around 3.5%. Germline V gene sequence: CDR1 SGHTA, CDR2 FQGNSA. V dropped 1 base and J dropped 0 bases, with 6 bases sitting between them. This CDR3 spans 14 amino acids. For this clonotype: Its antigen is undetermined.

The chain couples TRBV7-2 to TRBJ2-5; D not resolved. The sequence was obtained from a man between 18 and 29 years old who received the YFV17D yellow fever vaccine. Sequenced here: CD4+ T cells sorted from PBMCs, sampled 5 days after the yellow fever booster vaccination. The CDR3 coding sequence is TGTGCCAGCAGCTTAGTCCGGGACCAAGAGACCCAGTACTTC. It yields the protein CASSLVRDQETQYF.